This record covers a single TCR beta chain. Per the germline V gene, CDR1 is MNHNS and CDR2 is SASEGT. The CDR3 length is 16 residues. The V segment lost 5 bases and the J segment 2 bases; nucleotides outside the gene matches: 8. The sample belongs to a study of blood T cells in healthy people across ages. A second PCR, run for about 7 to 11 cycles, used a sample-barcoded 5' primer plus a J-beta primer mix. TCRdb processed the 5' RACE reads anew with MiXCR; each CDR3 protein has one entry. The sample consists of about 1.8 million distinct CDR3 sequences, 49% of them appearing once. The sequencing input was blood. The V gene is TRBV6-1, the J gene TRBJ1-4; 7 nucleotides align to TRBD1. The origin of this receptor is a woman aged 40 to 49 in good health. The CDR3 here is CASSRAQGQTNEKLFF. The DNA of the CDR3 is TGTGCCAGCAGTCGTGCCCAGGGACAGACTAATGAAAAACTGTTTTTT.